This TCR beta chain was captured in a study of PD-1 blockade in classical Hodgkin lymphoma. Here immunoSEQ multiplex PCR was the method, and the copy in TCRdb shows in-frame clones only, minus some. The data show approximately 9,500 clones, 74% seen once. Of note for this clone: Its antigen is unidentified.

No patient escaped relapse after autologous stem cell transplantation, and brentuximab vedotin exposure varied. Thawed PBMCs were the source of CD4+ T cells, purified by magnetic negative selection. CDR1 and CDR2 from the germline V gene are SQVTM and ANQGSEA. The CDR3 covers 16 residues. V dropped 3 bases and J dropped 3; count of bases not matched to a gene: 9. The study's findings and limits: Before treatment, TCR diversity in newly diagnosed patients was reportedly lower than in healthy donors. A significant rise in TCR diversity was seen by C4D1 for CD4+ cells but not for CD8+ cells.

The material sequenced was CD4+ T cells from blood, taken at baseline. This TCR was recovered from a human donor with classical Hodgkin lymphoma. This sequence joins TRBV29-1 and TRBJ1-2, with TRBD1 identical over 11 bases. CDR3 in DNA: TGCAGCGTTGATACGCGGACAGGGGGCTATTACTATGGCTACACCTTC. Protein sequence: CSVDTRTGGYYYGYTF. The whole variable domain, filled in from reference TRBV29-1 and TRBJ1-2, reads SAVISQKPSRDICQRGTSLTIQCQVDSQVTMMFWYRQQPGQSLTLIATANQGSEATYESGFVIDKFPISRPNLTFSTLTVSNMSPEDSSIYLCSVDTRTGGYYYGYTFGSGTRLTVV.